The rows below give T cell receptor beta chains drawn from one sample of a study of vaccination and CD4 T cells after COVID-19. TCRdb fed the PCR reads into MiXCR, producing one record per CDR3 protein. The data contain 15,000 to 20,000 distinct CDR3 sequences, approximately 50% of them singletons. These receptors' targets are unknown. The sample taken for sequencing was CD4+ T cells from blood, cultured in vitro. The receptors come from a human donor who had recovered from COVID-19. Each CDR3 is given with its conserved first and last residue. The D gene is left open where the match is weak. Size is stated for part of the rows, as once, few or many counts, or as a class when the clone is expanded.

v_gene,abundance,d_gene,j_gene,CDR3nt,CDR3aa
TRBV5-4,.,TRBD2,TRBJ2-7,TGTGCCAGCAGCCCGGGACTAGCGGGAGGTTTGTCCGAGCAGTACTTC,CASSPGLAGGLSEQYF
TRBV19,few,.,TRBJ2-2,TGTGCCAGTAGATTGGACAGCGCGAACACCGGGGAGCTGTTTTTT,CASRLDSANTGELFF
TRBV7-2,few,.,TRBJ1-1,TGTGCCAGCAGCTTTCGGGGGCACCTGAACACTGAAGCTTTCTTT,CASSFRGHLNTEAFF
TRBV7-9,.,TRBD1,TRBJ1-4,TGTGCCAGCAGCTCAGACAGGGGTATAGGTGAAAAACTGTTTTTT,CASSSDRGIGEKLFF
TRBV7-2,.,.,TRBJ1-1,TGTGCCAGCAGCTGGGGTGGGGACACTGAAGCTTTCTTT,CASSWGGDTEAFF
TRBV24-1,few,.,TRBJ2-2,TGTGCCACCTCTGAGGGTCGGACAGCGAACACCGGGGAGCTGTTTTTT,CATSEGRTANTGELFF
TRBV7-6,few,.,TRBJ2-5,TGTGCCAGCAACCCCACAGGGTTTCTGTTTGAGACCCAGTACTTC,CASNPTGFLFETQYF
TRBV10-3,.,.,TRBJ2-5,TGTACCATCCTATCCGGGGAGACCCAGTACTTC,CTILSGETQYF
TRBV5-1,.,.,TRBJ2-5,TGCGCCAGCAGCTTGGCCCGGGATACAGAGACCCAGTACTTC,CASSLARDTETQYF
TRBV7-9,few,.,TRBJ2-7,TGTGCCAGCAGCCCTGGTAACCCCCCCTACGAGCAGTACTTC,CASSPGNPPYEQYF
TRBV11-2,.,.,TRBJ1-6,TGTGCCAGCAGTTCTTTCTACGGGACCTATAATTCACCCCTCCACTTT,CASSSFYGTYNSPLHF
TRBV28,.,.,TRBJ1-4,TGTGCCAGCAGTTTACCGGGGGCGGAGAGTGAAAAACTGTTTTTT,CASSLPGAESEKLFF
TRBV7-2,once,TRBD1,TRBJ2-7,TGTGCCAGCAGCGCTAGGGGGCGGGAGCAGTACTTC,CASSARGREQYF
TRBV5-4,few,.,TRBJ1-1,TGTGCCAGCAGCTTGGACTCTTTAACTGAAGCTTTCTTT,CASSLDSLTEAFF
TRBV7-2,few,.,TRBJ2-1,TGTGCCAGCAGTTACAGGTGGGCTGGTGAGCAGTTCTTC,CASSYRWAGEQFF
TRBV10-3,.,TRBD1,TRBJ1-5,TGTGCCATCAGTGATGACAGGGGACGGGATCAGCCCCAGCATTTT,CAISDDRGRDQPQHF
TRBV15,.,.,TRBJ2-5,TGTGCCACCAGCAGACAGATACAAGAGACCCAGTACTTC,CATSRQIQETQYF
TRBV7-9,.,TRBD1,TRBJ2-5,TGTGCCAGCAGCTTTGGACAGGGGTCTGAAGAGACCCAGTACTTC,CASSFGQGSEETQYF
TRBV7-2,.,.,TRBJ2-1,TGTGCCAGCAGCCATTACTACGAGCAGTTCTTC,CASSHYYEQFF
TRBV11-2,.,.,TRBJ1-1,TGTGCCAGCAGCACCCAACCGGGGAGCACTGAAGCTTTCTTT,CASSTQPGSTEAFF
TRBV27,.,.,TRBJ2-1,TGTGCCAGCAGTTTAGGATTTACAGGGCGCTACTACAATGAGCAGTTCTTC,CASSLGFTGRYYNEQFF
TRBV7-3,.,TRBD2,TRBJ2-2,TGTGCCAGCAGCCCGACTAGCGTGAACACCGGGGAGCTGTTTTTT,CASSPTSVNTGELFF
TRBV5-1,.,.,TRBJ2-7,TGCGCCAGCAGCTTAGCGACAAGGAGCTCCTACGAGCAGTACTTC,CASSLATRSSYEQYF
TRBV7-8,few,.,TRBJ2-5,TGTGCCAGCAGCTTAAGTTGGCGGATCCAAGAGACCCAGTACTTC,CASSLSWRIQETQYF
TRBV15,.,.,TRBJ2-3,TGTGCCACCAGCACGTTGACAGGAGATACGCAGTATTTT,CATSTLTGDTQYF
TRBV30,.,TRBD1,TRBJ1-2,TGTGCCTGGACGAGGGACAGGGGCCGAGCTAACTATGGCTACACCTTC,CAWTRDRGRANYGYTF
TRBV19,.,.,TRBJ2-4,TGTGCCAGTAGTGGGGCAGGGCTATCCATTCAGTACTTC,CASSGAGLSIQYF
TRBV14,.,.,TRBJ1-2,TGTGCCAGCAGCCAAGCGATAGTCCCCCTTCTCTCCTTC,CASSQAIVPLLSF
TRBV10-3,few,.,TRBJ2-3,TGTGCCACGCGGGACAGACTTTCCACAGATACGCAGTATTTT,CATRDRLSTDTQYF
TRBV14,.,.,TRBJ1-1,TGTGCCAGCAGCCTTTCGGCCGGGACTAAAGCTTTCTTT,CASSLSAGTKAFF
TRBV2,once,.,TRBJ2-7,TGTGCCAGCAGCTTTGGAGTCTACGAGCAGTACTTC,CASSFGVYEQYF
TRBV7-9,few,.,TRBJ1-3,TGTGCCAGCACCCCGGATGGAAACACCATATATTTT,CASTPDGNTIYF
TRBV12-3/TRBV12-4,.,TRBD1,TRBJ1-1,TGTGCCAGCAGTTCGACAGGGTTGGGCACTGAAGCTTTCTTT,CASSSTGLGTEAFF
TRBV5-8,.,.,TRBJ1-2,TGTGCCAGCAGCTTCACGGGAGCCTATGGCTACACCTTC,CASSFTGAYGYTF
TRBV7-2,.,.,TRBJ1-1,TGTGCCAGCAGCTTAGCGGATCCGGGTTCCGCCATGAACACTGAAGCTTTCTTT,CASSLADPGSAMNTEAFF
TRBV11-3,.,TRBD1,TRBJ1-2,TGTGCCAGCTCTCAGGGGGCGACCTTCTATGGCTACACCTTC,CASSQGATFYGYTF
TRBV25-1,.,.,TRBJ1-4,TGTGCCAGCAGTGAATCCTCAGGTCCTGCAACTAATGAAAAACTGTTTTTT,CASSESSGPATNEKLFF
TRBV9,.,.,TRBJ2-5,TGTGCCAGCAGCGTAGGAAAAGGCCAAGAGACCCAGTACTTC,CASSVGKGQETQYF
TRBV7-6,.,.,TRBJ1-1,TGTGCCAGCAGTCCCGATGGTTTTAGGGGGGGGAAAGGAGCTTTCTTT,CASSPDGFRGGKGAFF
TRBV11-3,once,.,TRBJ2-7,TGTGCCAGCAGCCTAACAGGGTTCCACTACGAGCAGTACTTC,CASSLTGFHYEQYF
TRBV20-1,.,.,TRBJ1-1,TGCAATGCTAGAGACGGGGTACGGGGGAACACTGAAGCTTTCTTT,CNARDGVRGNTEAFF
TRBV12-3/TRBV12-4,once,TRBD1,TRBJ2-7,TGTGCCAGCAGTCCGACAGGGGGGCTCTACGAGCAGTACTTC,CASSPTGGLYEQYF
TRBV6-5,.,.,TRBJ1-5,TGTGCCAGCAGTTTAGGTGATCGACAGCCCCAGCATTTT,CASSLGDRQPQHF
TRBV21-1,few,.,TRBJ1-5,TGTGCCAGCAGCAAAGTAGTGGGGACAGGGGGTAGTGGCAATCAGCCCCAGCATTTT,CASSKVVGTGGSGNQPQHF
TRBV5-1,.,.,TRBJ1-3,TGCGCCAGCAGCTCAGGCAACTCTGGAAACACCATATATTTT,CASSSGNSGNTIYF
TRBV7-2,.,.,TRBJ2-5,TGTGCCAGCAGCCTGCGGGCTACAACTCGGGAGACCCAGTACTTC,CASSLRATTRETQYF
TRBV7-6,.,.,TRBJ2-7,TGTGCCAGCAGCTTAATAGGCGGTAGCTCCTACGAGCAGTACTTC,CASSLIGGSSYEQYF
TRBV7-2,.,.,TRBJ1-5,TGTGCCAGCAGCCTCTTCGCCTCCAATCAGCCCCAGCATTTT,CASSLFASNQPQHF
TRBV6-5,few,.,TRBJ1-1,TGTGCCAGCAGTTACGGGGGTCAGGGCGCTGAAGCTTTCTTT,CASSYGGQGAEAFF
TRBV20-1,.,.,TRBJ2-4,TGCAGTGCTAGAGTATTATCACGGGGCAGGTTGGAAAACATTCAGTACTTC,CSARVLSRGRLENIQYF
TRBV27,.,TRBD1,TRBJ1-6,TGTGCCAGCAGTCTAAATTCGGGACAGGGGGCGCCTAATTCACCCCTCCACTTT,CASSLNSGQGAPNSPLHF
TRBV19,few,.,TRBJ1-4,TGTGCCAGTAGTACCCCGAAAGGGTCTAATGAAAAACTGTTTTTT,CASSTPKGSNEKLFF
TRBV28,few,.,TRBJ1-2,TGTGCCAGCAGTTTTGCGGGGGCGCTGAACTATGGCTACACCTTC,CASSFAGALNYGYTF